Listed here is a single T cell receptor beta chain. CDR3 size: 13 residues. V dropped 0 bases and J dropped 3 bases, with 9 bases sitting between them. Germline V gene lookup returns CDR1 GTSNPN and CDR2 SVGIG (reference sequence). Version v3.0 of the immunoSEQ assay was performed at survey level. TCRdb's table, derived via immunoSEQ multiplex PCR, lists solely in-frame clones and lacks some. The table has around 21,000 clones, 75% to 90% seen once. These data come from a study of long-term antiretroviral therapy in people with HIV. The receptor was derived from a man aged 30 to 45 with HIV. Sequences were derived from unsorted PBMCs, sampled roughly 6.1 years after starting antiretroviral therapy. The gene calls are TRBV30 and TRBJ2-7; a possible D gene is TRBD1 (6 bases). The CDR3 reads CAWSVGAIYEQYF. The CDR3 DNA is TGTGCCTGGAGTGTGGGGGCCATCTACGAGCAGTACTTC.